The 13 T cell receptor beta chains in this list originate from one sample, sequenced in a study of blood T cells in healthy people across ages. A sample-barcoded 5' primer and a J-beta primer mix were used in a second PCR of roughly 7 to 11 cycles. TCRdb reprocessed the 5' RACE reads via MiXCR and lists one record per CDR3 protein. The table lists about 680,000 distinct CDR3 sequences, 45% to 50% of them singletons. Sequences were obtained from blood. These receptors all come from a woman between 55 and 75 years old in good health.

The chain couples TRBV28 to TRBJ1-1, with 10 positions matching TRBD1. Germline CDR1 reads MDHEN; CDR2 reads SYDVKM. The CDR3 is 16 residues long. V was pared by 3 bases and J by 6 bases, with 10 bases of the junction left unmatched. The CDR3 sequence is CASSFSTGGGFSEAFF. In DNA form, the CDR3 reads TGTGCCAGCAGTTTCTCGACAGGGGGCGGATTTTCTGAAGCTTTCTTT.

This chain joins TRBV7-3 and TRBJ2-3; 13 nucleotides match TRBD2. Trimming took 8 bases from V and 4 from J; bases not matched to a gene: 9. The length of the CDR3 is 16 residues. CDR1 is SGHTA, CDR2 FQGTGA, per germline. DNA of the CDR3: TGTGCCAGCTGCCCCGGACTAGCGGGAGCGGCAGATACGCAGTATTTT. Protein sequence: CASCPGLAGAADTQYF. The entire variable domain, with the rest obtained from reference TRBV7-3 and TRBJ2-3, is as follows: GAGVSQTPSNKVTEKGKYVELRCDPISGHTALYWYRQSLGQGPEFLIYFQGTGAADDSGLPNDRFFAVRPEGSVSTLKIQRTERGDSAVYLCASCPGLAGAADTQYFGPGTRLTVL.

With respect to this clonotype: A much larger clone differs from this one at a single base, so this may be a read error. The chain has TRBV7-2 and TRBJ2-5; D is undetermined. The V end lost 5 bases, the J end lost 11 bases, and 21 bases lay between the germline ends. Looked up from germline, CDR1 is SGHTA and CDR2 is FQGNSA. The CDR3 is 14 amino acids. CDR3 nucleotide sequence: TGTGCCAGCAGCCCGGACCCCCAGAACAATGAGCAGTACTTC. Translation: CASSPDPQNNEQYF. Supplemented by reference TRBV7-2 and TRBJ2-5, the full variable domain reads GAGVSQSPSNKVTEKGKDVELRCDPISGHTALYWYRQSLGQGLEFLIYFQGNSAPDKSGLPSDRFSAERTGGSVSTLTIQRTQQEDSAVYLCASSPDPQNNEQYFGPGTRLLVL.

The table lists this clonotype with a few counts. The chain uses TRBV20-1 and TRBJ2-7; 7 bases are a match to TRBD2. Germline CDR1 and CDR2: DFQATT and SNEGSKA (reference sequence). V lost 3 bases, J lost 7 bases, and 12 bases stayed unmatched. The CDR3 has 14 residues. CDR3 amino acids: CSASTAGVANEQYF. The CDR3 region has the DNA TGCAGTGCTAGTACGGCGGGAGTGGCTAATGAGCAGTACTTC.

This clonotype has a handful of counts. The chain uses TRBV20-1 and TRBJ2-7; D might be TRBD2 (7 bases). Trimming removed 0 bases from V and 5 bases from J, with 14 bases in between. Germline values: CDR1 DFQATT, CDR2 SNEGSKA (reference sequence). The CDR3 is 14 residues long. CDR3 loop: CSARDWGGTHEQYF. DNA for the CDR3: TGCAGTGCTAGAGATTGGGGGGGCACGCACGAGCAGTACTTC.

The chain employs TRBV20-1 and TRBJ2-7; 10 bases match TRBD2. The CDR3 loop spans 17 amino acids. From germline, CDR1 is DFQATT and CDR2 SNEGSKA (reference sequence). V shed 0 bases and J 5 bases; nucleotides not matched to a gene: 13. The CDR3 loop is CSARDFSASGSFNEQYF. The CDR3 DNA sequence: TGCAGTGCTAGAGATTTTTCGGCTAGCGGGAGTTTTAACGAGCAGTACTTC.

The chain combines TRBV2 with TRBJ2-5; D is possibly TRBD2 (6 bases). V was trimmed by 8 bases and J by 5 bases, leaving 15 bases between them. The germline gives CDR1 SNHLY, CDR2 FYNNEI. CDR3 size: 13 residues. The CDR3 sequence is CASHAGSGETQYF. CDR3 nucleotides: TGTGCCAGCCATGCGGGATCGGGGGAGACCCAGTACTTC.

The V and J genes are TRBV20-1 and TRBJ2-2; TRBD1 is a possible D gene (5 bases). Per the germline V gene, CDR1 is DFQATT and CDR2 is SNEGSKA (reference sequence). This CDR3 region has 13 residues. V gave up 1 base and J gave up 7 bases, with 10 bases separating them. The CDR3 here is CSARGGFDGELFF. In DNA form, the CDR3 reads TGCAGTGCTAGAGGGGGCTTCGACGGGGAGCTGTTTTTT.

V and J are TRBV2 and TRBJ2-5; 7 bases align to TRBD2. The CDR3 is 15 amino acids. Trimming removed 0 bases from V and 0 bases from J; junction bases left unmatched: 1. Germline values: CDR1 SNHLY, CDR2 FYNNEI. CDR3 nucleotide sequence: TGTGCCAGCAGTGAAGCGCGGGAGTACCAAGAGACCCAGTACTTC. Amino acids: CASSEAREYQETQYF.

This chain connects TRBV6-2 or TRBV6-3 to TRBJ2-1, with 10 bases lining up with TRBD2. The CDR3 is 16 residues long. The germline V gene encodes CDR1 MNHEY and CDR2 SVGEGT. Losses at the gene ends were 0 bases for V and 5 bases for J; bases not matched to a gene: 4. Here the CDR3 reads CASSYSSGRANNEQFF. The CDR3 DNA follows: TGTGCCAGCAGTTACTCGAGCGGGAGGGCGAACAATGAGCAGTTCTTC.

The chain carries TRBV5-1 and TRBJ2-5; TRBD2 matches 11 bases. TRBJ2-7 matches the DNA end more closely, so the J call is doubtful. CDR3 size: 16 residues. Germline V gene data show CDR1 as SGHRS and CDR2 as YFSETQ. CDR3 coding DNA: TGCGCCAGCAGCTTGGGTAGCGGGAGGGAATCTGACGAGCAGTACTTC. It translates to CASSLGSGRESDEQYF.

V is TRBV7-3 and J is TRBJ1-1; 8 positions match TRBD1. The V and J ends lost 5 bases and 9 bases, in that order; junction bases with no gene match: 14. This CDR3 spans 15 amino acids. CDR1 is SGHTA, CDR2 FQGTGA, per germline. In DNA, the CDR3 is TGTGCCAGCAGCCCCCGACAGGGGAGAAGGACTAAAGCTTTCTTT. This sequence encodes CASSPRQGRRTKAFF.

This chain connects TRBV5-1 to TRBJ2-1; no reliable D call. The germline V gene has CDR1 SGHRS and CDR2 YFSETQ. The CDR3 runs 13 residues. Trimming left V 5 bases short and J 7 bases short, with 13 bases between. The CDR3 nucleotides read TGCGCCAGCAGGAGAGAAGGTCCGAATGAGCAGTTCTTC. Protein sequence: CASRREGPNEQFF. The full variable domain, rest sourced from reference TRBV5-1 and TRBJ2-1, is KAGVTQTPRYLIKTRGQQVTLSCSPISGHRSVSWYQQTPGQGLQFLFEYFSETQRNKGNFPGRFSGRQFSNSRSEMNVSTLELGDSALYLCASRREGPNEQFFGPGTRLTVL.